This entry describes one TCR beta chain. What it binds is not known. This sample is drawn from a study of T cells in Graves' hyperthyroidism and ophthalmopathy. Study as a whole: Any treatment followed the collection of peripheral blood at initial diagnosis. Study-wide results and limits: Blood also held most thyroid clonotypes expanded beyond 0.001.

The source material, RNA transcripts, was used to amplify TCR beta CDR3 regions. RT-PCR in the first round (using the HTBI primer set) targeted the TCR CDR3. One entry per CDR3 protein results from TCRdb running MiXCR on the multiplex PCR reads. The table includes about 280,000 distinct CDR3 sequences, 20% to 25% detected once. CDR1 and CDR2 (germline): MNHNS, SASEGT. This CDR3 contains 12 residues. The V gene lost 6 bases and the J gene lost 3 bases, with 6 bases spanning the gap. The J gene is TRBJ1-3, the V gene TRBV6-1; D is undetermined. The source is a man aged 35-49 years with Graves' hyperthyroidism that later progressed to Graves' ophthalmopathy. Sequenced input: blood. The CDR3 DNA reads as TGTGCCAGCAGACCTGGTGGAAACACCATATATTTT. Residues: CASRPGGNTIYF.